This record covers a single TCR beta chain. The antigen it binds to is not known. Per-base qualities were not stored, and no clone one base away is much larger. This sample was taken from a study of T cell changes during pregnancy in multiple sclerosis (dated by TCRdb to the late 2010s). In the study overall: Changes in the T cell repertoire over the course of pregnancy were examined in this study in women with multiple sclerosis.

The library came from the immunoSEQ multiplex PCR assay. TCRdb holds this immuneACCESS table with in-frame rearrangements only. Some clones are missing; in checked studies, unresolved V genes explain under half, and the rest has no known cause. This sample holds 65,000 to 80,000 clones; around nine tenths were observed only once. The top ten constitute roughly 0.21% of the sample. The CDR3 starts with the cysteine, ends with the phenylalanine, and has 15 residues. Solely the CDR3 DNA is kept, with 45 bases framed from the first base. Looking up the germline V gene yields CDR1 SGHAT and CDR2 FQNNGV. V lost 5 bases and J lost 2 bases, and the count of bases not matched to a germline gene is 8.

The TCR comes from a female donor with multiple sclerosis, enrolled in a pregnancy study. The specimen comprised CD4+ T cells from peripheral blood mononuclear cells, sampled before pregnancy. The chain uses TRBV11-2 and TRBJ2-5, with 7 bases matching TRBD1. The CDR3 has the sequence CASSPYGQVQETQYF. The base sequence is TGTGCCAGCAGCCCCTACGGACAGGTTCAAGAGACCCAGTACTTC.